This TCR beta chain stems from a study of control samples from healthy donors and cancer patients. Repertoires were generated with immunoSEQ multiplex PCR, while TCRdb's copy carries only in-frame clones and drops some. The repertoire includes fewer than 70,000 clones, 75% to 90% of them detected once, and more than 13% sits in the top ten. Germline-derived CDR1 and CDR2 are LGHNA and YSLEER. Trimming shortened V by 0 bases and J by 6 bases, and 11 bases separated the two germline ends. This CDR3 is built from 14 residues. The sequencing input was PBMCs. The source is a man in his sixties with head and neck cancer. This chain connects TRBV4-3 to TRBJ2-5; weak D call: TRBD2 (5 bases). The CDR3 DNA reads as TGCGCCAGCAGCCAAGAAGGAGGCGTGAAGACCCAGTACTTC. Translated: CASSQEGGVKTQYF.